This T cell receptor beta chain was identified in a study of T-cell memory formation after mild COVID-19. Findings of the study overall: Certain responding clones were present in pre-infection memory, suggesting participation of cross-reactive memory. Clones which contracted sat mainly in CM and EM if CD4+, and in EMRA if CD8+. CD4+ bias marked clones expanding day 15 to 37, unlike balanced contracting clones.

TCRalpha and TCRbeta libraries used 5'RACE with constant-segment primers and UMIs. MiXCR, applied by TCRdb to the 5' RACE reads, yields one record per CDR3 protein. The top ten clones hold around 20% of a sample with about 350,000 distinct CDR3 sequences, roughly 20% of them seen once. This clonotype was counted a few times. Its antigen is unidentified. This CDR3 comprises 15 residues. Trimming took off 6 bases at V and 4 bases at J, with 19 bases between the two ends. The V gene's germline CDR1 is SGHRS and CDR2 YFSETQ. The chain combines TRBV5-1 with TRBJ1-2, with D possibly matching TRBD1 (5 bases). Sequencing input: PBMCs or a T cell subset sorted from them (not recorded which). The clonotype originates from a man in his late teens or twenties who had mild COVID-19 (a few samples of this study predate the infection). Cell type and time point are not known. The CDR3 spells CASTPGGSGTYGYTF. Written as DNA, the CDR3 is TGCGCCAGCACCCCGGGCGGCAGTGGGACCTATGGCTACACCTTC.